This is a list of T cell receptor beta chains from one sample in a study of blood T cell repertoires in COVID-19. Libraries were prepared by immunoSEQ multiplex PCR; TCRdb keeps only in-frame clonotypes and omits some of them. The data hold about 240,000 clones, with around 85% observed a single time. The source material was peripheral blood. All receptors derive from a man between 60 and 70 years old with acute or convalescent COVID-19. The conserved cysteine and the conserved F or W are not part of the CDR3 here. The size of a clone is reported for some rows only, either as once, few or many, or as a class for expanded clones.

abundance	v_gene	j_gene	CDR3aa
NA	TRBV12-2	TRBJ2-7	ASRPGTSGRYEQY
NA	TRBV6-4	TRBJ1-6	ASSEGRISPLH
few	TRBV19	TRBJ1-5	ASSTTRPSNQPQH
NA	TRBV10-3	TRBJ2-5	AISERLAGGSIQETQY
few	TRBV7-3	TRBJ1-5	ASSLQGACQPQH
NA	TRBV6-4	TRBJ2-2	ASGQGRGTGELF
once	TRBV7-3	TRBJ2-3	ASSPQGGITDTQY
NA	TRBV16	TRBJ1-1	ASSRATANTEAF
once	TRBV6-4	TRBJ1-6	ASSRDRNNSPLH
few	TRBV24-1	TRBJ2-1	ATSDPGLADYNNEQF
NA	TRBV27	TRBJ1-1	ASSLRGVKNTEAF
NA	TRBV9	TRBJ2-2	ASSAPGTGSTGELF
NA	TRBV18	TRBJ2-5	ASSPPATSGNQETQY
NA	TRBV4-3	TRBJ2-3	ASSQRTASTDTQY
once	TRBV5-4	TRBJ2-3	ASSLGGRDTQY
NA	TRBV6-5	TRBJ2-7	ASSYSGQLIYEQY
NA	TRBV15	TRBJ1-2	ATSKMTGLGVWDGYT
NA	TRBV9	TRBJ1-1	ASSVGFAGNTEAF